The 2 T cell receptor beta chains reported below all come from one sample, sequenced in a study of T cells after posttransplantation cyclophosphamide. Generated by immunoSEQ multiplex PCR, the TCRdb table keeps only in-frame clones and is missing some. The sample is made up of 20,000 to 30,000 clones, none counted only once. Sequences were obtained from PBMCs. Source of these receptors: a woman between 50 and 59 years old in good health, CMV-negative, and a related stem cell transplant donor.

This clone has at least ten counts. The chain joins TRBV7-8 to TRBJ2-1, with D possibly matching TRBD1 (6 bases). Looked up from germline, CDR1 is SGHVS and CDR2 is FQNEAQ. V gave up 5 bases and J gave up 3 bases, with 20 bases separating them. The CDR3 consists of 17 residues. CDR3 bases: TGTGCCAGCAGCGGAGATACCGGGACAAACGACTACAATGAGCAGTTCTTC. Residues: CASSGDTGTNDYNEQFF.

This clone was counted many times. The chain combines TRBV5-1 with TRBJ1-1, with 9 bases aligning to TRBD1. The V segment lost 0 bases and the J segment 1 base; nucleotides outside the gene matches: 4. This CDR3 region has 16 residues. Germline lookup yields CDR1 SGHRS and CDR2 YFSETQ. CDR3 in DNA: TGCGCCAGCAGCTTGGCCGTGGGACAGGGGAACACTGAAGCTTTCTTT. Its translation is CASSLAVGQGNTEAFF.